The rows below give T cell receptor beta chains drawn from one sample of a study of control samples from healthy donors and cancer patients. Repertoires were generated with immunoSEQ multiplex PCR, while TCRdb's copy carries only in-frame clones and drops some. The sample lists more than 70,000 clones, just over 90% occurring once. Sequenced sample: blood. All receptors come from a woman in her twenties or thirties in good health. Both conserved end residues are part of each CDR3. Each record gives: D gene, clone size, J gene, V gene, CDR3 protein, CDR3 DNA. A D gene is named only where the DNA matches it firmly. Size is stated for part of the rows, as once, few or many counts, or as a class when the clone is expanded.

D gene: TRBD1
clone size: .
J gene: TRBJ1-2
V gene: TRBV5-5
CDR3 protein: CASSLGAGGNYGYTF
CDR3 DNA: TGTGCCAGCAGCTTGGGTGCAGGGGGTAACTATGGCTACACCTTC

D gene: TRBD1
clone size: .
J gene: TRBJ2-2
V gene: TRBV5-6
CDR3 protein: CASSLQGTNTGELFF
CDR3 DNA: TGTGCCAGCAGCTTACAGGGGACCAACACCGGGGAGCTGTTTTTT

D gene: .
clone size: .
J gene: TRBJ1-1
V gene: TRBV7-9
CDR3 protein: CASSPRQFEAFF
CDR3 DNA: TGTGCCAGCAGCCCCCGACAGTTTGAAGCTTTCTTT

D gene: .
clone size: .
J gene: TRBJ2-3
V gene: TRBV9
CDR3 protein: CASSVAPVGGGHSTDTQYF
CDR3 DNA: TGTGCCAGCAGCGTAGCCCCCGTAGGCGGGGGCCATAGCACAGATACGCAGTATTTT

D gene: TRBD1
clone size: .
J gene: TRBJ1-1
V gene: TRBV18
CDR3 protein: CASSLQGGTEAFF
CDR3 DNA: TGTGCCAGCTCACTACAGGGGGGAACTGAAGCTTTCTTT

D gene: .
clone size: .
J gene: TRBJ1-4
V gene: TRBV5-1
CDR3 protein: CASRLNEKLFF
CDR3 DNA: TGCGCCAGCAGGCTTAATGAAAAACTGTTTTTT

D gene: .
clone size: .
J gene: TRBJ1-4
V gene: TRBV5-8
CDR3 protein: CASSSMGRANEKLFF
CDR3 DNA: TGTGCCAGCAGCTCCATGGGGAGGGCTAATGAAAAACTGTTTTTT

D gene: .
clone size: .
J gene: TRBJ2-1
V gene: TRBV7-2
CDR3 protein: CASSILQGNEQFF
CDR3 DNA: TGTGCCAGCAGCATATTACAGGGAAATGAGCAGTTCTTC

D gene: TRBD1
clone size: .
J gene: TRBJ1-1
V gene: TRBV19
CDR3 protein: CASSMDRYIEAFF
CDR3 DNA: TGTGCCAGTAGTATGGACAGGTATATTGAAGCTTTCTTT

D gene: .
clone size: once
J gene: TRBJ1-4
V gene: TRBV29-1
CDR3 protein: CSVEGRNSNEKLFF
CDR3 DNA: TGCAGCGTTGAAGGGAGGAACTCTAATGAAAAACTGTTTTTT

D gene: .
clone size: .
J gene: TRBJ1-5
V gene: TRBV19
CDR3 protein: CASRPKVSSNQPQHF
CDR3 DNA: TGTGCCAGTAGGCCTAAGGTGTCTAGCAATCAGCCCCAGCATTTT

D gene: TRBD1
clone size: .
J gene: TRBJ1-1
V gene: TRBV6-5
CDR3 protein: CASSTTGGTEAFF
CDR3 DNA: TGTGCCAGCAGTACCACAGGGGGCACTGAAGCTTTCTTT

D gene: TRBD1
clone size: .
J gene: TRBJ1-4
V gene: TRBV24-1
CDR3 protein: CATSDHRGATNEKLFF
CDR3 DNA: TGTGCCACCAGTGACCACAGGGGCGCAACTAATGAAAAACTGTTTTTT

D gene: TRBD2
clone size: .
J gene: TRBJ2-6
V gene: TRBV5-1
CDR3 protein: CASSSSGTSVPGGANVLTF
CDR3 DNA: TGCGCCAGCAGCAGCTCCGGGACTAGCGTCCCAGGGGGGGCCAACGTCCTGACTTTC

D gene: TRBD1
clone size: .
J gene: TRBJ1-5
V gene: TRBV4-1
CDR3 protein: CASSQELGQGYSNQPQHF
CDR3 DNA: TGCGCCAGCAGCCAAGAGTTAGGACAGGGATATAGCAATCAGCCCCAGCATTTT

D gene: .
clone size: .
J gene: TRBJ1-1
V gene: TRBV6-5
CDR3 protein: CASRHRDPNTEAFF
CDR3 DNA: TGTGCCAGCAGGCATAGGGATCCGAACACTGAAGCTTTCTTT

D gene: .
clone size: .
J gene: TRBJ1-5
V gene: TRBV5-6
CDR3 protein: CASSLGKGRAGQPQHF
CDR3 DNA: TGTGCCAGCAGCTTGGGTAAGGGGCGAGCAGGTCAGCCCCAGCATTTT

D gene: TRBD1
clone size: once
J gene: TRBJ2-7
V gene: TRBV28
CDR3 protein: CASSPTGTAAYEQYF
CDR3 DNA: TGTGCCAGCAGTCCAACCGGGACAGCAGCCTACGAGCAGTACTTC

D gene: .
clone size: .
J gene: TRBJ1-6
V gene: TRBV2
CDR3 protein: CASRSQSSYNSPLHF
CDR3 DNA: TGTGCCAGCAGGAGCCAGAGCTCCTATAATTCACCCCTCCACTTT

D gene: .
clone size: once
J gene: TRBJ2-2
V gene: TRBV14
CDR3 protein: CASSQVGTGELFF
CDR3 DNA: TGTGCCAGCAGCCAAGTAGGAACCGGGGAGCTGTTTTTT

D gene: TRBD2
clone size: .
J gene: TRBJ2-5
V gene: TRBV5-1
CDR3 protein: CASRTAGVTQETQYF
CDR3 DNA: TGCGCCAGCAGAACTGCGGGAGTGACGCAAGAGACCCAGTACTTC

D gene: TRBD1
clone size: once
J gene: TRBJ1-4
V gene: TRBV7-9
CDR3 protein: CASSLGSGQVYEKLFF
CDR3 DNA: TGTGCCAGCAGCTTAGGGAGTGGACAGGTATATGAAAAACTGTTTTTT

D gene: TRBD2
clone size: .
J gene: TRBJ2-1
V gene: TRBV10-1
CDR3 protein: CASSDTAGGSYNEQFF
CDR3 DNA: TGCGCCAGCAGTGACACAGCGGGAGGTTCCTACAATGAGCAGTTCTTC

D gene: .
clone size: .
J gene: TRBJ2-2
V gene: TRBV25-1
CDR3 protein: CASSEGFPTGELFF
CDR3 DNA: TGTGCCAGCAGTGAAGGGTTCCCCACCGGGGAGCTGTTTTTT

D gene: TRBD1
clone size: .
J gene: TRBJ1-2
V gene: TRBV3-1/TRBV3-2
CDR3 protein: CASSQASGQGAQYGYTF
CDR3 DNA: TGTGCCAGCAGCCAAGCCTCTGGGCAGGGGGCGCAATATGGCTACACCTTC

D gene: .
clone size: .
J gene: TRBJ1-1
V gene: TRBV27
CDR3 protein: CASFPYQGWDTEAFF
CDR3 DNA: TGTGCCAGCTTCCCCTATCAGGGGTGGGACACTGAAGCTTTCTTT

D gene: .
clone size: .
J gene: TRBJ1-5
V gene: TRBV25-1
CDR3 protein: CASSELGGTSEPQHF
CDR3 DNA: TGTGCCAGCAGTGAATTGGGCGGAACTTCAGAGCCCCAGCATTTT

D gene: TRBD1
clone size: .
J gene: TRBJ2-3
V gene: TRBV19
CDR3 protein: CASNPGKGATDTQYF
CDR3 DNA: TGTGCCAGTAACCCTGGGAAGGGGGCTACAGATACGCAGTATTTT

D gene: .
clone size: .
J gene: TRBJ1-3
V gene: TRBV5-4
CDR3 protein: CASSLSVSGNTIYF
CDR3 DNA: TGTGCCAGCAGCTTATCCGTTTCTGGAAACACCATATATTTT

D gene: .
clone size: .
J gene: TRBJ2-6
V gene: TRBV19
CDR3 protein: CASTFSAPGANVLTF
CDR3 DNA: TGTGCCAGTACGTTTTCGGCACCTGGGGCCAACGTCCTGACTTTC

D gene: .
clone size: .
J gene: TRBJ1-1
V gene: TRBV5-4
CDR3 protein: CASSLSYPPAEAFF
CDR3 DNA: TGTGCCAGCAGCTTATCTTACCCCCCGGCGGAAGCTTTCTTT

D gene: .
clone size: once
J gene: TRBJ1-4
V gene: TRBV7-7
CDR3 protein: CASSLGRQVQNEKLFF
CDR3 DNA: TGTGCCAGCAGCTTGGGCCGACAGGTTCAAAATGAAAAACTGTTTTTT

D gene: .
clone size: .
J gene: TRBJ2-1
V gene: TRBV4-1
CDR3 protein: CASSLLPSGMKSHDEQFF
CDR3 DNA: TGCGCCAGCAGCCTTCTCCCATCGGGGATGAAGTCTCATGATGAGCAGTTCTTC

D gene: .
clone size: .
J gene: TRBJ1-3
V gene: TRBV5-1
CDR3 protein: CASRSEMTSGNTIYF
CDR3 DNA: TGCGCCAGCAGATCAGAAATGACCTCTGGAAACACCATATATTTT

D gene: .
clone size: .
J gene: TRBJ2-7
V gene: TRBV6-4
CDR3 protein: CASASLMASYEQYF
CDR3 DNA: TGTGCCAGCGCCTCCCTAATGGCCTCCTACGAGCAGTACTTC